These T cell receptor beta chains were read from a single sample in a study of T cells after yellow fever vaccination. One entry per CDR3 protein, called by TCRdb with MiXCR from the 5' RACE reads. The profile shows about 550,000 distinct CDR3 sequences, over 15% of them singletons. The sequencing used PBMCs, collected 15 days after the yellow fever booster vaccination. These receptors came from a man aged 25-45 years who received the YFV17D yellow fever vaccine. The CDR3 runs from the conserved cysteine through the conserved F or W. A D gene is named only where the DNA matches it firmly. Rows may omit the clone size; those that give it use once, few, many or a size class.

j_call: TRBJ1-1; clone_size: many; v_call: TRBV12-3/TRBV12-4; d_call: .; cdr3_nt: TGTGCCAGCAGTTTAGCGCTCGGGACTGAAGCTTTCTTT; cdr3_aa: CASSLALGTEAFF
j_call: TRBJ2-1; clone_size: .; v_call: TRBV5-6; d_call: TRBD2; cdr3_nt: TGTGCCAGCACCGACAGTAGCGGGAGGTCCTACAATGAGCAGTTCTTC; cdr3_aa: CASTDSSGRSYNEQFF
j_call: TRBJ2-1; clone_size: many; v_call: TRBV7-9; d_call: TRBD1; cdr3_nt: TGTGCCAGCAGCTTAGCCCGGGACAGTGCTTCCTACAATGAGCAGTTCTTC; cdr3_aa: CASSLARDSASYNEQFF
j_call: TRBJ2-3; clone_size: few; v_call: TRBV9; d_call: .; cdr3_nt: TGTGCCAGCAGCGTAGGGGGACAACTCACAGATACGCAGTATTTT; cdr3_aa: CASSVGGQLTDTQYF
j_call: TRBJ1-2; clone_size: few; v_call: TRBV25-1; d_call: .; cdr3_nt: TGTGCCAGCAGTGAAACAGGGATTATAGGGAATGGCTACACCTTC; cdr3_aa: CASSETGIIGNGYTF
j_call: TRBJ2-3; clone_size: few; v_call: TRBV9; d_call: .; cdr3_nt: TGTGCCAGCAGCGTAGGAATTCGAGAACCAGATACGCAGTATTTT; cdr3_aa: CASSVGIREPDTQYF
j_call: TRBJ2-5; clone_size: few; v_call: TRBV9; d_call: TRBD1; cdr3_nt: TGTGCCAGCAGCGTAGAAGGGGGCCGGGAGACCCAGTACTTC; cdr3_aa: CASSVEGGRETQYF
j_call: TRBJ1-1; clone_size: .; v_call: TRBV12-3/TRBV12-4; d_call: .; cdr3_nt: TGTGCCAGCAGTCTGGGGACGGTGGGGGGGGCTTTCTTT; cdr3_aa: CASSLGTVGGAFF
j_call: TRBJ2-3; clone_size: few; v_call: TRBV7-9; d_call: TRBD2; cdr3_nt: TGTGCCAGCCCGGCGGGAGCCACAGATACGCAGTATTTT; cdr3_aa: CASPAGATDTQYF
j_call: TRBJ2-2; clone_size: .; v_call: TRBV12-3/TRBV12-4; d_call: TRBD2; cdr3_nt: TGTGCCAGCAGTTTGTCGCGGGAGTACACCGGGGAGCTGTTTTTT; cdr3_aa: CASSLSREYTGELFF
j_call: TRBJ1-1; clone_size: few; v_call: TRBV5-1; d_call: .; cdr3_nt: TGCGCCAGCAGCCTGTCGGACCGAGGGGATGGTGAAGCTTTCTTT; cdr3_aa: CASSLSDRGDGEAFF
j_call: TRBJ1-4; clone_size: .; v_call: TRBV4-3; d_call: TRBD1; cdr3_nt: TGCGCCAGCAGCCGAGGGGCCCAGGGGGCAGATGAAAAACTGTTTTTT; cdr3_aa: CASSRGAQGADEKLFF
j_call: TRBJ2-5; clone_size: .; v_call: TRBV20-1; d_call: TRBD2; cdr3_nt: TGCAGTGCCCCCGTGAGCGGGGGGGGGCAAGAGACCCAGTACTTC; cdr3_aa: CSAPVSGGGQETQYF
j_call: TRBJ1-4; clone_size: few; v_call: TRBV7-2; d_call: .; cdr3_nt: TGTGCCAGCAGCGCCAGGGGCCGAGCAACTAATGAAAAACTGTTTTTT; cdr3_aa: CASSARGRATNEKLFF
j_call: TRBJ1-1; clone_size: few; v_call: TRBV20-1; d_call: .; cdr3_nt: TGCAGTGCTAGAAGGCAAGCTGAAGCTTTCTTT; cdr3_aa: CSARRQAEAFF
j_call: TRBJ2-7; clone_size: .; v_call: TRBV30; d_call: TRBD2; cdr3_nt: TGTGCCGGACTAGCGGGATTAAACGAGCAGTACTTC; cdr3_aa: CAGLAGLNEQYF
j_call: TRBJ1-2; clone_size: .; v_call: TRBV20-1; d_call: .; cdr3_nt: TGCAGTGCTCAACAGGGTGACTATGGCTACACCTTC; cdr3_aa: CSAQQGDYGYTF
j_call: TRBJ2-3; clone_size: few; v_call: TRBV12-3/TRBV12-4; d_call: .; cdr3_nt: TGTGCCAGCAGTTTAGAAGGCCTCGGATCAGATACGCAGTATTTT; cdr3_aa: CASSLEGLGSDTQYF
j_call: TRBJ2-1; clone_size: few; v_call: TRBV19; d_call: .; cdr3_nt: TGTGCCAGTAGTCCACTGGACGGCAATGAGCAGTTCTTC; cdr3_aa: CASSPLDGNEQFF
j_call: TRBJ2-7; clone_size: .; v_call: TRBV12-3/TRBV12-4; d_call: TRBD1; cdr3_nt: TGTGCCAGCCGGGACAGCCCATCCTACGAGCAGTACTTC; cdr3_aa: CASRDSPSYEQYF
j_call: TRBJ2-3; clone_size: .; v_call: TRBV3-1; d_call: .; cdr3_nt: TGTGCCAGCAGCCAAGCGGGGGCAACAGATACGCAGTATTTT; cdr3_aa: CASSQAGATDTQYF
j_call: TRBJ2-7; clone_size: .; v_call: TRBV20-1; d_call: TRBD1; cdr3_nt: TGCAGTGCTAGACAACACAGGGGCACCAGCTCCTACGAGCAGTACTTC; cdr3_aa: CSARQHRGTSSYEQYF
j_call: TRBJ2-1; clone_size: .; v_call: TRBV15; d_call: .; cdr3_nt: TGTGCCACCAACCGAGGTCCGAATGAGCAGTTCTTC; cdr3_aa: CATNRGPNEQFF
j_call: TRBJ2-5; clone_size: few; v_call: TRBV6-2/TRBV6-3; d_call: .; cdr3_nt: TGTGCCAGCCGACAGGCCCAAGAGACCCAGTACTTC; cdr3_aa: CASRQAQETQYF
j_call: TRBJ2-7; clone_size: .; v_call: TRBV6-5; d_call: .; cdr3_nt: TGTGCCAGCAGTTACACGGTGGTGCGGTGGAAGGGCGAGCAGTACTTC; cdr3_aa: CASSYTVVRWKGEQYF
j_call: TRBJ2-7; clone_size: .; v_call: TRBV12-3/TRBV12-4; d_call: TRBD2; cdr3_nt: TGTGCCAGCAGTTTTACCCCTCCCGCGACTAGCGGGGACTACGAGCAGTACTTC; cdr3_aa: CASSFTPPATSGDYEQYF
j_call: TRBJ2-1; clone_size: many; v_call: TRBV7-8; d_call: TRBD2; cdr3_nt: TGTGCCAGCAGCTTGATGGCTAGCGGGAGTCGCGGGGATGAGCAGTTCTTC; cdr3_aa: CASSLMASGSRGDEQFF
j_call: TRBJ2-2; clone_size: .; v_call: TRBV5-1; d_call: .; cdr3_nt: TGCGCCACTCGTGGTGGACAAACCTATACCGGGGAGCTGTTTTTT; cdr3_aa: CATRGGQTYTGELFF
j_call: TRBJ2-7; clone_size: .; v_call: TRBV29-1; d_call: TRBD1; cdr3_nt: TGCAGCGTTGAGGGGACAGTCGACGAGCAGTACTTC; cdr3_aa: CSVEGTVDEQYF
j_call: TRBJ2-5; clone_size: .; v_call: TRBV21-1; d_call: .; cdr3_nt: TGTGCCAGCACCCACCGGGGCTGGGGAGAGACCCAGTACTTC; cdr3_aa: CASTHRGWGETQYF
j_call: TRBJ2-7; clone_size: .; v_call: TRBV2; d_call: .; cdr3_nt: TGTGCCAGCGAAAGGGACATGGGTTACGAGCAGTACTTC; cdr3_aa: CASERDMGYEQYF
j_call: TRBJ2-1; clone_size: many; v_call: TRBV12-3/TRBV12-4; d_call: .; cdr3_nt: TGTGCCAGCATTCCCCTTTGGGTCAATCTTCCACCATCCTACAATGAGCAGTTCTTC; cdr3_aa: CASIPLWVNLPPSYNEQFF
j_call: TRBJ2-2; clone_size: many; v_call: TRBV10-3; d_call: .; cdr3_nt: TGTGCCATCACCGCCGGATGGGGCGCGAGCACCGGGGAGCTGTTTTTT; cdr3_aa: CAITAGWGASTGELFF
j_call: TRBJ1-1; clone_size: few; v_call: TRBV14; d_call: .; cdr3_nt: TGTGCCAGCAGCCAAGATTTATGGGGGCGGGCTGAAGCTTTCTTT; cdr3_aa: CASSQDLWGRAEAFF
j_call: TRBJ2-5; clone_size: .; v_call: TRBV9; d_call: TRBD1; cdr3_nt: TGTGCCAGCAGCGTAGTGGGACAGGGAGGGGAGACCCAGTACTTC; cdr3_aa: CASSVVGQGGETQYF
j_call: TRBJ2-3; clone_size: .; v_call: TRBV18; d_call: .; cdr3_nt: TGTGCCAGCTCACCACCGGTCGGTTCAGGGGCAGATACGCAGTATTTT; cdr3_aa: CASSPPVGSGADTQYF
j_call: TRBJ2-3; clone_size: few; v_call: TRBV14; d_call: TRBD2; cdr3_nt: TGTGCCAGCAGCCAAGATATACTAGCGGGAGGGTTCACAGATACGCAGTATTTT; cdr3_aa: CASSQDILAGGFTDTQYF
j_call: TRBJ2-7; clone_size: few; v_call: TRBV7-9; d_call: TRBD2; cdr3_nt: TGTGCCAGCAGCTGGGGGGGGGCCTACGAGCAGTACTTC; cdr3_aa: CASSWGGAYEQYF
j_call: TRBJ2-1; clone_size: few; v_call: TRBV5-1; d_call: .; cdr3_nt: TGCGCCAGCAGCAATCAGGGGTCCAATGAGCAGTTCTTC; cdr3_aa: CASSNQGSNEQFF
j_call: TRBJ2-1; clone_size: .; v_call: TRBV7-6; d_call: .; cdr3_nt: TGTGCCAGCAGCTCGACTTGGGAGCAGTTCTTC; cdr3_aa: CASSSTWEQFF
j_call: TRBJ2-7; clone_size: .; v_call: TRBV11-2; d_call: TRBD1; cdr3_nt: TGTGCCAGCAGCTTAGGGGGACAGGTTCCTTTTCTCTCCTACGAGCAGTACTTC; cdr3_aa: CASSLGGQVPFLSYEQYF
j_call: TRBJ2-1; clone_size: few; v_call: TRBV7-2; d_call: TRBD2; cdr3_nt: TGTGCCAGCAGCTTCTGGGTACTAGCGGGCGGAAACAATGAGCAGTTCTTC; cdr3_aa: CASSFWVLAGGNNEQFF